This T cell receptor (beta chain) was sequenced in a study of beta chain features in type 1 diabetes. Of the isolated RNA, all was reverse transcribed, and so the sequenced material was expressed TCRB transcripts. The method was immunoSEQ multiplex PCR; TCRdb's version includes in-frame clones alone and lacks a portion of them. The sample consists of about 360,000 clones, roughly 12% of them appearing once. Germline V CDR1 and CDR2: SQVTM, ANQGSEA. Trimming pared 4 bases from V and 4 bases from J, leaving 13 bases between. The CDR3 runs to 13 residues. This clone has only a few counts. The antigen remains unidentified. General study findings and limits: Among all four CD4+ subsets, Type 1 diabetes patients had TCRB CDR3s that were moderately but significantly shorter. Compared with healthy donors, patients appeared to share more similar naive, central memory and regulatory TCRB repertoires. At VDJ recombination sites, type 1 diabetes patients had fewer insertions and more deleted nucleotides.

This chain joins TRBV29-1 and TRBJ1-1; possible D gene TRBD1, 5 bases. Sequenced: naive CD4+ T cells from blood. This receptor was obtained from a woman between 18 and 29 years old with type 1 diabetes. The chain's CDR3 is CSVGQQESTEAFF. CDR3 DNA: TGCAGCGTTGGGCAACAGGAAAGCACTGAAGCTTTCTTT.